This TCR beta chain was documented in a study of neoadjuvant anti-PD-1 for oral cavity cancer. Study overall: Around day 43, patients without progression received a fourth nivolumab dose before surgery. Study outcomes and limitations: With a few patients per group, TCR findings need larger cohorts.

Germline V gene data show CDR1 as SGHVS and CDR2 as FQNEAQ. This CDR3 is built from 16 residues. V lost 2 bases, J lost 3 bases, and 9 bases stayed unmatched. Some clones are missing from TCRdb's copy, which holds only in-frame ones; the method was immunoSEQ multiplex PCR. The sample yields approximately 7,000 clones, 40% to 55% seen once. This clone showed up just a few times. Its antigen is still unknown. This chain connects TRBV7-8 to TRBJ2-7, with 8 bases identical to TRBD2. The receptor's source is a person aged 35 to 85 with oral cavity squamous cell carcinoma. The specimen comprised tumor tissue, sampled before nivolumab (anti-PD-1) treatment. The CDR3 DNA follows: TGTGCCAGCAGCTTACTCGCGCGGGGGGCCAACTACGAGCAGTACTTC. Its protein is CASSLLARGANYEQYF.